This entry concerns a single T cell receptor beta chain. Its target antigen remains unknown. Per-nucleotide qualities are absent, and no much larger clonotype sits a single base away. Taken from cysteine to phenylalanine, the CDR3 has 12 residues. The kept DNA is CDR3 alone, 36 bases in frame from the first base. V loses 3 bases, J loses 7 bases, and the germline ends lie 7 bases apart. As encoded in the germline V gene, CDR1 is SNHLY while CDR2 is FYNNEI. This specimen comes from a study of blood T cell repertoires in COVID-19 (dated by TCRdb to 2018 to 2020). General notes on the study: Samples from collaborators originated in the United States, Italy and Spain and spanned both the acute and convalescent phases of COVID-19. The prospective study material was composed of cDNA or gDNA derived from T cells, B-cell-depleted T cells, or PBMCs. The sample metadata nearly always contained a de-identified subject ID, COVID-19 status, age in years and sex. The samples were drawn from two sources: the first 160 participants of the ongoing ImmuneRACE study, and 1,254 subjects contributed by 6 global collaborators. HLA class I and class II types, where available, came from metadata supplied by the sample provider rather than from assay-based typing. A freely available public database, intended as a resource for researchers studying the immune response to SARS-CoV-2, is where the repertoires were released. The dataset comprised deeply sampled blood TCRbeta repertoires from subjects exposed to, actively infected with, or recovered from COVID-19.

TCRbeta CDR3 regions were amplified from genomic DNA using the immunoSEQ Assay, a bias-controlled multiplex PCR. The original pipeline was this. The number of nucleated cells in each sample was estimated from the amplification of reference gene primers within the assay. To quantify the absolute abundance of each unique TCRbeta CDR3 rearrangement, sequence reads were collapsed and filtered. For each sample, productive Simpson clonality was calculated by taking the square root of Simpson's diversity index across productive rearrangements. This immuneACCESS table, as held by TCRdb, lists in-frame sequences with V and J called but not all clones. Of the missing ones, under half trace to an unresolved V gene in checked studies; the others have no known cause. V, J and clone size derive from that table, while D and trimming were established from the DNA sequence. A total of 190,000 or so clones appear in this sample, about 81% of them only once. Roughly 10% of the sample is in the top ten clones.

What the research found in general, with its limitations: Clinical and demographic metadata were provided uncurated, with the amount varying by source and participant.

One collaborating source in Seattle enrolled patients during active infection and followed them longitudinally through the course of disease. Each collaborating institution followed its own protocols to collect whole blood in K2EDTA tubes. Collaborator samples were shipped for TCRbeta analysis as frozen whole blood, isolated PBMCs, or DNA extracted from either sample type. The clonotype originates from a woman older than 75 with COVID-19, enrolled during active disease. The sequence is built from TRBV2 and TRBJ1-5, with a tentative D gene TRBD1 over 5 matching bases. Material for sequencing was peripheral blood. CDR3 protein: CASSEDTQPQHF. The DNA sequence is TGTGCCAGCAGTGAGGACACACAGCCCCAGCATTTT. When the CDR3 is completed using the reference TRBV2 and TRBJ1-5 genes on either side, the full variable domain is EPEVTQTPSHQVTQMGQEVILRCVPISNHLYFYWYRQILGQKVEFLVSFYNNEISEKSEIFDDQFSVERPDGSNFTLKIRSTKLEDSAMYFCASSEDTQPQHFGDGTRLSIL.